Below are 27 T cell receptor beta chains sequenced from a single sample in a study of Ad26.COV2.S vaccination and SARS-CoV-2 variants. Treatment indicated: around 19 received Ad26.COV2.S at low or high dose, single or two shots; 5 received placebo; per-sample allocation not given. Sampling happened 63 days after the first vaccine or placebo injection. Sequencing used immunoSEQ multiplex PCR; TCRdb keeps in-frame clones, though not all of them. The sample shows roughly 500,000 clones, roughly nine tenths of them seen only once. Source: peripheral blood, taken in a trial of Ad26.COV2.S vaccine versus placebo. Receptor source: a person aged 18-60 years who received the Ad26.COV2.S COVID-19 vaccine or a placebo.

This chain joins TRBV6-2 or TRBV6-3 and TRBJ1-1; D is uncertain. The germline V and J ends were trimmed by 0 bases and 4 bases, with 18 bases remaining between them. The CDR3 has 17 residues. Germline V gene sequence: CDR1 MNHEY, CDR2 SVGEGT. CDR3 DNA: TGTGCCAGCAGTTACTCGATTCTCGATCCTCGGTCCACTGAAGCTTTCTTT. Encoded protein: CASSYSILDPRSTEAFF.

This clone appeared a few times. One junction end does not reproduce the germline sequence, and a read error may be involved. V is TRBV4-3 and J is TRBJ1-6; 8 positions match TRBD1. CDR1 LGHNA and CDR2 YSLEER come from the germline V gene. CDR3 length: 15 amino acids. The CDR3 coding sequence is TGCGCCAGCAGCAAAGAGGGACAGGATAATTCACCCCTCCACTTT. Protein: CASSKEGQDNSPLHF.

The chain couples TRBV30 to TRBJ1-5, with D unresolved. From germline, CDR1 is GTSNPN and CDR2 SVGIG (reference sequence). CDR3 length: 13 residues. Trimming cost V 2 bases and J 0 bases, with 5 bases left between them. This CDR3 is CAWSTLSNQPQHF. CDR3 coding DNA: TGTGCCTGGAGTACCCTTAGCAATCAGCCCCAGCATTTT.

This chain links TRBV6-6 with TRBJ2-7, with D tentatively TRBD1 (6 bases). Germline lookup yields CDR1 MNHNY and CDR2 SVGAGI (reference sequence). Deletions cut 3 bases from V and 0 bases from J, with 15 bases between. This CDR3 is built from 16 residues. The CDR3 DNA follows: TGTGCCAGCAGTTATTCCGGGACACAGAGCTCCTACGAGCAGTACTTC. This codes for CASSYSGTQSSYEQYF.

The chain has TRBV18 and TRBJ1-1; D is uncertain. V was pared by 3 bases and J by 5 bases, with 13 bases between. The CDR3 covers 14 residues. CDR1 is KGHSH and CDR2 is LQKENI in the germline V gene. CDR3 DNA sequence: TGTGCCAGCTCACCGGGCCTCGGGCCGACTGAAGCTTTCTTT. Translating gives CASSPGLGPTEAFF.

Here the CDR3 DNA reads TGTGCCAGCTCACCCCGGACTAGCAACTACAATGAGCAGTTCTTC. This codes for CASSPRTSNYNEQFF. The chain joins TRBV18 to TRBJ2-1; 8 nucleotides agree with TRBD2. Germline values: CDR1 KGHSH, CDR2 LQKENI. V lost 3 bases and J lost 3; bases outside the gene matches: 4. The CDR3 has 15 residues.

The CDR3 is CASSAWGGVVETQYF. DNA of the CDR3: TGTGCCAGTAGTGCCTGGGGGGGAGTTGTGGAGACCCAGTACTTC. The V call is TRBV19, the J call TRBJ2-5, with 7 positions matching TRBD2. V gave up 5 bases and J gave up 5 bases; unmatched junction bases: 11. This CDR3 is 15 amino acids long. Germline V gene data show CDR1 as LNHDA and CDR2 as SQIVND (reference sequence). The entire variable domain, with the rest obtained from reference TRBV19 and TRBJ2-5, is as follows: DGGITQSPKYLFRKEGQNVTLSCEQNLNHDAMYWYRQDPGQGLRLIYYSQIVNDFQKGDIAEGYSVSREKKESFPLTVTSAQKNPTAFYLCASSAWGGVVETQYFGPGTRLLVL.

This chain connects TRBV7-9 to TRBJ2-6; a weak D match, TRBD1 (5 bases). CDR1 SEHNR and CDR2 FQNEAQ come from the germline V gene (reference sequence). The CDR3 is 17 amino acids. V lost 4 bases, J lost 2 bases, and 15 bases lay in between. This chain's CDR3 is CASSSNFGQPGANVLTF. The CDR3 DNA reads TGTGCCAGCAGCTCAAATTTCGGACAACCTGGGGCCAACGTCCTGACTTTC.

This chain links TRBV5-1 with TRBJ1-3, with D unresolved. V shed 4 bases and J shed 4 bases, with 6 bases lying between them. The germline gives CDR1 SGHRS, CDR2 YFSETQ. This CDR3 is 12 amino acids long. The CDR3 coding sequence is TGCGCCAGCAGCCCGACAGGAAACACCATATATTTT. Amino acid sequence: CASSPTGNTIYF.

The chain carries TRBV28 and TRBJ2-7; D gene unclear. V was shortened by 3 bases and J by 3 bases, with 24 bases between the two germline ends. This CDR3 region has 18 residues. Germline V CDR1 and CDR2: MDHEN, SYDVKM. The CDR3 reads CASSFTLSLAEAVYEQYF. The CDR3 DNA follows: TGTGCCAGCAGTTTCACTCTAAGCTTAGCCGAAGCTGTCTACGAGCAGTACTTC.

This clone has more than one count but fewer than ten. The gene calls are TRBV2 and TRBJ2-7; D is uncertain. Per germline, CDR1 SNHLY and CDR2 FYNNEI. The CDR3 is made up of 11 amino acids. Between the trimmed V and J ends, which lost 7 bases and 6 bases, there was a span of 10 bases. The DNA for the CDR3 is TGTGCCAGCACCCCGTCGCTCGAGCAGTACGTC. Protein sequence: CASTPSLEQYV.

This clone was observed a few times. The gene calls are TRBV6-5 and TRBJ1-2; possible D gene TRBD1, 6 bases. CDR1 is MNHEY and CDR2 is SVGAGI in the germline V gene. This CDR3 spans 14 amino acids. V gave up 8 bases and J gave up 0 bases, with 13 bases separating them. The CDR3 DNA follows: TGTGCCAGCGGACGGGACAATGCTAACTATGGCTACACCTTC. This sequence encodes CASGRDNANYGYTF.

The chain employs TRBV9 and TRBJ2-1, with D perhaps TRBD2 (5 bases). The V and J ends lost 0 bases and 7 bases respectively, with 14 bases between them. The CDR3 loop spans 15 amino acids. The germline gives CDR1 SGDLS, CDR2 YYNGEE. The CDR3 region has the DNA TGTGCCAGCAGCGTAGAGGACGTTCGAGGGAATGAGCAGTTCTTC. Translating gives CASSVEDVRGNEQFF.

The chain recombines TRBV28 with TRBJ1-5; 10 positions match TRBD1. The germline V gene encodes CDR1 MDHEN and CDR2 SYDVKM. The V gene end was trimmed by 5 bases and the J gene end by 4 bases; junction bases not matched to a gene: 14. The CDR3 loop spans 18 amino acids. CDR3 DNA sequence: TGTGCCAGCAGTCGCCGGGACAGGGGCCTAAGAGGGAATCAGCCCCAGCATTTT. Protein product: CASSRRDRGLRGNQPQHF.

The chain combines TRBV2 with TRBJ1-2; no clear D. Trimming removed 7 bases from V and 7 bases from J, with 7 bases in between. The CDR3 is 10 residues long. Germline values: CDR1 SNHLY, CDR2 FYNNEI. This CDR3 is CASIGFGYTF. CDR3 bases: TGTGCCAGCATTGGGTTTGGCTACACCTTC.

The chain links TRBV5-5 to TRBJ2-3, with D unresolved. Germline V gene data show CDR1 as SGHKS and CDR2 as YYEKEE (reference sequence). The length of the CDR3 is 13 residues. Trimming shortened V by 5 bases and J by 0 bases, and 7 bases separated the two germline ends. CDR3 coding DNA: TGTGCCAGCAGTGACCAGAGCACAGATACGCAGTATTTT. Translation: CASSDQSTDTQYF.

The genes are TRBV28 and TRBJ2-7; TRBD2 matches 7 bases. Germline-derived CDR1 and CDR2 are MDHEN and SYDVKM. CDR3 size: 13 residues. Losses at the gene ends were 5 bases for V and 1 base for J; bases not matched to a gene: 2. The CDR3 nucleotides are TGTGCCAGCAGTCCGGGGGGATCCTACGAGCAGTACTTC. Amino acid sequence: CASSPGGSYEQYF.

The rearrangement links TRBV6-1 to TRBJ1-5; a weak D match, TRBD1 (6 bases). Trimming left V 1 base short and J 0 bases short, with 16 bases between. This CDR3 is built from 18 residues. Per the germline V gene, CDR1 is MNHNS and CDR2 is SASEGT. CDR3 amino acids: CASSEDVGATFSNQPQHF. CDR3 coding DNA: TGTGCCAGCAGTGAAGACGTGGGGGCTACGTTTAGCAATCAGCCCCAGCATTTT.

This chain links TRBV11-2 with TRBJ2-1; D not resolved. Germline CDR1 SGHAT, CDR2 FQNNGV. The CDR3 sequence is 14 residues long. The V end lost 8 bases, the J end lost 6 bases, and 17 bases lay between the germline ends. The CDR3, as DNA: TGTGCCAGCGCTGGCTACCCCACGAGCAATGAGCAGTTCTTC. This encodes CASAGYPTSNEQFF.

V and J are TRBV9 and TRBJ2-5; D gene uncertain. There are 13 residues in the CDR3. V was pared by 4 bases and J by 5 bases, with 12 bases between. Germline CDR1 is SGDLS and CDR2 is YYNGEE. CDR3 amino acids: CASSLRSMETQYF. CDR3 DNA sequence: TGTGCCAGCAGCCTACGTAGTATGGAGACCCAGTACTTC.

This clone came up once. The chain is built from TRBV10-3 and TRBJ2-7, with 10 bases lining up with TRBD1. This CDR3 has 14 residues. Losses at the gene ends were 10 bases for V and 4 bases for J; bases not matched to a gene: 10. Germline values: CDR1 ENHRY, CDR2 SYGVKD. CDR3 bases: TGTGCCAGCCAACCGGGACAGGGGTTTTACGAGCAGTACTTC. Its protein is CASQPGQGFYEQYF.

CDR3 coding DNA: TGTTACAAGGGGGGCAGAGAGACCCAGTACTTC. Its translation is CYKGGRETQYF. This chain uses TRBV6-9 with TRBJ2-5, with D perhaps assigned TRBD1 or TRBD2 (6 bases each). Germline values: CDR1 MNHGY, CDR2 SVAAGI. This CDR3 is 11 amino acids long.

The V gene is TRBV7-2, the J gene TRBJ2-4; 7 bases map to TRBD2. The CDR3 sequence is 14 residues long. The V gene end was trimmed by 5 bases and the J gene end by 8 bases; junction bases not matched to a gene: 9. From germline, CDR1 is SGHTA and CDR2 FQGNSA. This CDR3 is CASSVRWGGDIQYF. DNA of the CDR3: TGTGCCAGCAGCGTACGGTGGGGAGGGGACATTCAGTACTTC.

V and J are TRBV2 and TRBJ1-4; D unresolved. Germline V gene lookup returns CDR1 SNHLY and CDR2 FYNNEI. This CDR3 is built from 14 residues. Trimming removed 9 bases at V and 5 bases at J, with 16 bases between. The CDR3 coding sequence is TGTGCCAGTCTCCTTCAGGAGGGAAATGAAAAACTGTTTTTT. It specifies CASLLQEGNEKLFF.

This sequence joins TRBV5-6 and TRBJ2-3; D uncertain. V lost 1 base and J 0 bases, leaving 6 bases between the germline ends. The germline CDR1 and CDR2 sequences are SGHDT and YYEEEE. This CDR3 region has 14 residues. CDR3 bases: TGTGCCAGCAGCTTGTACTACAGCACAGATACGCAGTATTTT. This translates into CASSLYYSTDTQYF.

The V and J genes are TRBV7-9 and TRBJ2-1; 8 bases are shared with TRBD1. Unmatched junction bases numbered 12, after V lost 5 bases and J lost 9 bases. Germline V gives CDR1 SEHNR, CDR2 FQNEAQ (reference sequence). The CDR3 contains 15 residues. For the CDR3, the DNA is TGTGCCAGCAGCCCAAGGGCGACAGGGGTGAGTGAGCAGTTCTTC. Translation: CASSPRATGVSEQFF.

The J gene is TRBJ2-1, the V gene TRBV12-3 or TRBV12-4; D is uncertain. V was cut by 6 bases and J by 10 bases, with 16 bases left in between. CDR3 size: 13 residues. DNA for the CDR3: TGTGCCAGCAGCTTCACCGGCGTCGGGGAGCAGTTCTTC. Translating it yields CASSFTGVGEQFF.